A selection of T cell receptor beta chains follows, all from one sample in a study of graft-versus-host responses after intestinal transplantation. Using immunoSEQ multiplex PCR, the repertoire was profiled, and TCRdb retains in-frame clones only, with some absent. The sample yields 8,000 or so clones, around 32% seen once. Material: alloreactive CD8+ T cells from a mixed lymphocyte reaction culture, obtained before intestinal transplant. Receptor source: a human patient who received an intestinal transplant. CDR3s include the opening cysteine and the closing phenylalanine or tryptophan. Each record gives: V gene, J gene, CDR3 length, CDR3 protein.

TRBV5-1,TRBJ2-3,16,CASSLAVGGSADTQYF
TRBV30,TRBJ2-7,14,CAWSLVYGPNEQYF
TRBV30,TRBJ2-1,14,CAWSGGTGINEQFF
TRBV5-4,TRBJ2-7,15,CASSQDRGGWYEQYF
TRBV9,TRBJ2-3,20,CASSVSGYWRNPLSTDTQYF
TRBV18,TRBJ2-7,16,CASSPPPQGSSYEQYF
TRBV4-1,TRBJ1-2,15,CASSHEILANYGYTF
TRBV21-1,TRBJ1-2,16,CASSSPSDRGSYGYTF
TRBV7-9,TRBJ1-3,17,CASSHDYRGGSGNTIYF
TRBV27,TRBJ2-1,17,CASLSLLRLAGDNEQFF
TRBV6-1,TRBJ2-7,16,CASSEAEGVIAYEQYF
TRBV11-2,TRBJ2-5,15,CASSLGLVGVETQYF
TRBV30,TRBJ1-1,11,CAWSVYTEAFF
TRBV27,-,14,CASSLGVGGYEQYF
TRBV19,TRBJ1-2,17,CASSIPGGGGLNYGYTF
TRBV10-2,TRBJ2-1,20,CASSDPRAGWTKGPYNEQFF
TRBV6-5,TRBJ1-5,11,CASGPNQPQHF
TRBV14,TRBJ2-2,14,CASSQVEGPGELFF
TRBV4-2,TRBJ1-1,14,CASSQVDRGTEAFF
TRBV29-1,TRBJ2-1,16,CSVEGIPGTEYNEQFF
TRBV6-5,TRBJ2-5,15,CASSETSGVQETQYF
TRBV2,TRBJ2-3,16,CASSEFGGGRTDTQYF
TRBV28,TRBJ2-7,15,CASSLPGLAGFEQYF
TRBV4-1,TRBJ1-5,14,CASSLRQGDQPQHF
TRBV5-1,TRBJ2-3,16,CASSLGVFRGGDTQYF
TRBV7-3,TRBJ1-1,14,CASSITTGNTEAFF
TRBV7-7,TRBJ2-5,15,CASSSYRGQGETQYF
TRBV13,TRBJ2-7,13,CASSLGASYEQYF
TRBV9,TRBJ1-1,13,CASSVATQGKAFF
TRBV4-3,TRBJ2-2,17,CASSPLPGQDNTGELFF
TRBV19,TRBJ2-7,16,CASSPSGTVLGYEQYF
TRBV11-3,TRBJ1-3,16,CASSPAGGAQRNTIYF
TRBV4-1,TRBJ2-7,15,CASSQDRGGWYEQYF
TRBV19,TRBJ2-1,16,CASRLAGGLFYNEQFF
TRBV2,TRBJ1-2,11,CATGPSESYTF
TRBV28,TRBJ2-7,15,CASSQGFMGSYEQYF
TRBV6-6,TRBJ1-2,13,CASSYGTPDGYTF
TRBV6-5,TRBJ2-1,15,CASSPTSGSRNEQFF
TRBV27,TRBJ2-7,14,CASSLGRLSYEQYF
TRBV18,TRBJ2-3,16,CASSPTGQGRTDTQYF
TRBV27,TRBJ2-3,13,CASSTPPTDTQYF
TRBV19,TRBJ2-1,16,CASSTYRSGGVNEQFF
TRBV2,TRBJ2-5,15,CASSEGQGAGETQYF
TRBV28,TRBJ2-7,14,CASSQGLRAYEQYF
TRBV19,TRBJ1-5,16,CASSTDWGTANQPQHF
TRBV7-2,TRBJ2-1,14,CASSLIYLLNEQFF
TRBV15,TRBJ2-7,14,CATSREMGGNEQYF